The 18 T cell receptor beta chains below were found in one sample sequenced in a study of blood T cell repertoires in COVID-19. Sequencing was performed with immunoSEQ multiplex PCR; in TCRdb, only in-frame clones are kept and a portion is missing. Here the sample spans about 200,000 clones, nearly 90% being singletons. The sequencing input was PBMCs or T cells enriched from blood (not recorded which). These receptor sequences come from a woman younger than 45 with acute COVID-19.

The chain carries TRBV10-3 and TRBJ2-5; TRBD2 matches 12 bases. Germline loops: CDR1 ENHRY, CDR2 SYGVKD. Trimming removed 11 bases from V and 4 bases from J; junction bases left unmatched: 8. This CDR3 is 14 amino acids long. The CDR3 is CAATSGGRGETQYF. The CDR3 DNA sequence: TGTGCCGCTACTAGCGGGGGGCGGGGAGAGACCCAGTACTTC.

V usage is TRBV7-8 and J usage is TRBJ2-2; maybe TRBD2 (6 bases). Germline CDR1 SGHVS, CDR2 FQNEAQ. V shed 5 bases and J shed 0 bases, with 10 bases lying between them. CDR3 length: 15 amino acids. The CDR3 nucleotides read TGTGCCAGCAGCCCCGGGACTGCGAACACCGGGGAGCTGTTTTTT. It yields the protein CASSPGTANTGELFF.

The J gene is TRBJ2-7, the V gene TRBV15; D uncertain. The CDR3 sequence is 14 residues long. The V and J ends lost 0 bases and 7 bases respectively, with 13 bases between them. CDR1 LNHNV and CDR2 YYDKDF come from the germline V gene (reference sequence). For the CDR3, the DNA is TGTGCCACCAGCAGAGATGGAGTTTACTGGGAGCAGTACTTC. Translated, it gives CATSRDGVYWEQYF.

This chain uses TRBV3-1 (or the pseudogene TRBV3-2) with TRBJ1-2, with 8 bases that match TRBD1. Germline CDR1 and CDR2: LGHDT and YNNKEL (reference sequence). This CDR3 spans 13 amino acids. J was trimmed by 8 bases and V by 5 bases; bases with no gene match: 7. The CDR3 protein is CASSADRDNGYTF. DNA for the CDR3: TGTGCCAGCAGCGCGGACAGGGACAACGGCTACACCTTC.

The V gene is TRBV4-1, the J gene TRBJ1-2; possibly TRBD1 for D (6 bases). The CDR3 sequence is 16 residues long. Germline V gives CDR1 MGHRA, CDR2 YSYEKL. The V and J ends lost 0 bases and 8 bases respectively, with 19 bases between them. The DNA of the CDR3 is TGCGCCAGCAGCCAAGATCTCCAGGGGTTAAGTCGCGGCTACACCTTC. Its translation: CASSQDLQGLSRGYTF.

V usage is TRBV27 and J usage is TRBJ1-1, with 7 bases identical to TRBD1. The CDR3 covers 15 residues. V lost 3 bases to trimming and J lost 4 bases; unmatched junction nucleotides: 8. Germline assignment: CDR1 MNHEY and CDR2 SMNVEV (reference sequence). The CDR3 DNA sequence: TGTGCCAGCAGTTTGTTTTTGGCAGGGGGCACTGAAGCTTTCTTT. It specifies CASSLFLAGGTEAFF.

This clone was detected only once. The V call is TRBV28, the J call TRBJ1-1; no firm D call. V gave up 5 bases and J gave up 7 bases, with 14 bases separating them. This CDR3 is 13 amino acids long. The V gene's germline CDR1 is MDHEN and CDR2 SYDVKM. CDR3 coding DNA: TGTGCCAGCAGTCCGATTTGGGGAGGTGAAGCTTTCTTT. It translates to CASSPIWGGEAFF.

This chain uses TRBV28 with TRBJ1-2, with 10 positions matching TRBD1. This CDR3 is built from 15 residues. Trimming removed 6 bases from V and 3 bases from J; junction bases left unmatched: 7. The V gene's germline CDR1 is MDHEN and CDR2 SYDVKM. CDR3 sequence (DNA): TGTGCCAGCAGGCGGGACAGGGGTTCTGACTATGGCTACACCTTC. It yields the protein CASRRDRGSDYGYTF.

This rearrangement joins TRBV27 to TRBJ2-7; 7 bases line up with TRBD1. Germline CDR1 and CDR2: MNHEY and SMNVEV (reference sequence). This CDR3 has 14 amino acids. J lost 3 bases, V lost 5 bases, and 7 bases had no gene match. The CDR3 DNA reads TGTGCCAGCAGTCTCTCCGGGACAGACTACGAGCAGTACTTC. It yields the protein CASSLSGTDYEQYF.

V usage is TRBV10-2 and J usage is TRBJ2-2, with 11 bases fitting TRBD2. This CDR3 has 20 amino acids. Germline V CDR1 and CDR2: WSHSY, SAAADI. V gave up 4 bases and J gave up 1 base; unmatched junction bases: 14. CDR3: CASSGLAGGSLLLNTGELFF. The DNA of the CDR3 is TGCGCCAGCAGTGGGCTAGCGGGGGGAAGTCTACTGTTGAACACCGGGGAGCTGTTTTTT.

A remark on this clone: At one end the junction does not follow the germline gene, possibly because of a read error. The chain links TRBV7-9 to TRBJ1-1, with D possibly TRBD1 on 5 matching bases. The CDR3 totals 14 residues. Germline-derived CDR1 and CDR2 are SEHNR and FQNEAQ (reference sequence). The DNA for the CDR3 is TGTGCCAGCCGCTTAGACAGCCCCAACACTGAAGCTTTCTTT. Amino acid sequence: CASRLDSPNTEAFF.

The chain combines TRBV2 with TRBJ2-2; 10 bases agree with TRBD1. Trimming took 7 bases from V and 5 from J; bases not matched to a gene: 10. CDR1 is SNHLY, CDR2 FYNNEI, per germline. CDR3 length: 16 amino acids. In DNA form, the CDR3 reads TGTGCCAGCATTCCACTTCGGACAGGGGGGACCGGGGAGCTGTTTTTT. Its translation is CASIPLRTGGTGELFF. Based on the CDR3 plus reference TRBV2 and TRBJ2-2, the full variable domain is EPEVTQTPSHQVTQMGQEVILRCVPISNHLYFYWYRQILGQKVEFLVSFYNNEISEKSEIFDDQFSVERPDGSNFTLKIRSTKLEDSAMYFCASIPLRTGGTGELFFGEGSRLTVL.

The chain's CDR3 is CASSLGTSTYEQYF. The CDR3 DNA follows: TGCGCCAGCAGCTTGGGGACTAGCACCTACGAGCAGTACTTC. This chain uses TRBV5-1 with TRBJ2-7; 8 nucleotides match TRBD2. This CDR3 has 14 residues. CDR1 is SGHRS, CDR2 YFSETQ, per germline. J gave up 2 bases and V 0 bases, and 1 base lay outside the gene matches.

The CDR3 protein is CASSPTIGSNQPQHF. The CDR3, as DNA: TGCGCCAGCAGCCCTACCATCGGTAGCAATCAGCCCCAGCATTTT. The gene calls are TRBV4-1 and TRBJ1-5; no reliable D call. Germline CDR1 is MGHRA and CDR2 is YSYEKL. Trimming cost V 4 bases and J 0 bases, with 10 bases left between them. The CDR3 is 15 amino acids.

The chain combines TRBV28 with TRBJ1-1; 7 bases map to TRBD1. CDR3 length: 16 amino acids. The trim removed 4 bases at V and 1 base at J, leaving 9 bases unmatched. The germline gives CDR1 MDHEN, CDR2 SYDVKM. CDR3 coding DNA: TGTGCCAGCAGTTCGGGGGACAGTGGACGGAACACTGAAGCTTTCTTT. The encoded protein is CASSSGDSGRNTEAFF.

This clone was seen just once. The gene calls are TRBV4-3 and TRBJ1-2; 8 nucleotides agree with TRBD1. Germline V gene sequence: CDR1 LGHNA, CDR2 YSLEER. The CDR3 has 13 residues. V gave up 4 bases and J gave up 6 bases; unmatched junction bases: 4. Here the CDR3 reads CASSPRTGNGYTF. The CDR3 DNA reads as TGCGCCAGCAGCCCTAGGACAGGGAATGGCTACACCTTC.

This clone was observed a handful of times. This sequence joins TRBV10-3 and TRBJ1-1; possibly TRBD1 for D (6 bases). The CDR3 loop spans 14 amino acids. The V and J ends lost 6 bases and 2 bases respectively, with 13 bases between them. CDR1 ENHRY and CDR2 SYGVKD come from the germline V gene. The CDR3 loop reads CAISSGAQNTEAFF. In nucleotides, the CDR3 is TGTGCCATCAGCTCAGGGGCCCAAAACACTGAAGCTTTCTTT.

The chain carries TRBV6-6 and TRBJ1-4, with 7 bases lining up with TRBD1. V lost 2 bases to trimming and J lost 8 bases; unmatched junction nucleotides: 5. This CDR3 is 14 amino acids long. Looked up from germline, CDR1 is MNHNY and CDR2 is SVGAGI (reference sequence). The CDR3 here is CASSYRTGGEKLFF. The CDR3 bases are TGTGCCAGCAGTTACAGGACAGGAGGCGAAAAACTGTTTTTT.